Each of the 28 T cell receptor beta chains below was sequenced from the same sample in a study of cytomegalovirus exposure and HLA in healthy donors. The assay was immunoSEQ multiplex PCR, and TCRdb's table has in-frame clones only and misses some. There are 250,000 to 300,000 clones in the sample; about 86% occur only once, and less than 1.2% lies in the top ten. Sequencing used PBMCs. These receptors all stem from a woman aged 18-35 years in good health and CMV-seronegative.

V gene TRBV19 combines with J gene TRBJ2-4, with no clear D. This CDR3 is 15 amino acids long. V lost 3 bases to trimming and J lost 0 bases, with 9 bases between them. CDR1 and CDR2 from the germline V gene are LNHDA and SQIVND (reference sequence). The CDR3, as DNA: TGTGCCAGTAGTATTTCTGAGCTAGCCAAAAACATTCAGTACTTC. Protein product: CASSISELAKNIQYF.

The genes are TRBV11-3 and TRBJ2-6, with TRBD2 matching over 8 bases. V gave up 3 bases and J gave up 0 bases; unmatched junction bases: 7. The CDR3 totals 18 residues. CDR1 and CDR2 from the germline V gene are SGHNT and YENEEA. The CDR3 sequence: CASSFGLAVYSGANVLTF. The CDR3 DNA reads TGTGCCAGCAGCTTCGGACTAGCCGTTTACTCTGGGGCCAACGTCCTGACTTTC.

This sequence joins TRBV5-1 and TRBJ2-7; 10 nucleotides agree with TRBD2. Per germline, CDR1 SGHRS and CDR2 YFSETQ. J lost 6 bases, V lost 0 bases, and 3 bases had no gene match. The CDR3 is 14 residues long. The CDR3 spells CASSLVASGGEQYF. The CDR3, as DNA: TGCGCCAGCAGCTTGGTCGCTAGCGGGGGCGAGCAGTACTTC. The entire variable domain, with the rest obtained from reference TRBV5-1 and TRBJ2-7, is as follows: KAGVTQTPRYLIKTRGQQVTLSCSPISGHRSVSWYQQTPGQGLQFLFEYFSETQRNKGNFPGRFSGRQFSNSRSEMNVSTLELGDSALYLCASSLVASGGEQYFGPGTRLTVT.

The chain links TRBV11-2 to TRBJ2-7; no firm D call. Deletions cut 2 bases from V and 1 base from J, with 9 bases between. The CDR3 extends over 14 amino acids. Germline lookup yields CDR1 SGHAT and CDR2 FQNNGV. CDR3 nucleotides: TGTGCCAGCAGCTTAAAGACTGAATCCTACGAGCAGTACTTC. This encodes CASSLKTESYEQYF.

V gene TRBV19 combines with J gene TRBJ1-5, with 9 nucleotides matching TRBD1. Germline CDR1 reads LNHDA; CDR2 reads SQIVND (reference sequence). J gave up 11 bases and V 3 bases, and 14 bases lay outside the gene matches. The CDR3 is made up of 16 amino acids. This chain's CDR3 is CASSIGDRDGLAAQHF. CDR3 DNA sequence: TGTGCCAGTAGTATCGGGGACAGGGACGGCCTCGCAGCCCAGCATTTT.

V usage is TRBV4-1 and J usage is TRBJ1-1; no firm D call. V was trimmed by 4 bases and J by 0 bases, leaving 12 bases between them. The CDR3 contains 15 residues. Germline V gives CDR1 MGHRA, CDR2 YSYEKL. CDR3 nucleotide sequence: TGCGCCAGCAGCCCCGCCGGGGTTATGAACACTGAAGCTTTCTTT. Its translation is CASSPAGVMNTEAFF.

The V call is TRBV11-2, the J call TRBJ1-2; D gene uncertain. This CDR3 is 13 amino acids long. The germline V and J ends were trimmed by 5 bases and 8 bases, with 15 bases remaining between them. Germline loops: CDR1 SGHAT, CDR2 FQNNGV. The CDR3 DNA follows: TGTGCCAGCAGCCTACGGGGTCAACTCGGCTACACCTTC. It codes for CASSLRGQLGYTF.

The chain recombines TRBV7-6 with TRBJ2-1, with 12 bases aligning to TRBD2. Germline V lookup: CDR1 SGHVS, CDR2 FNYEAQ. This CDR3 has 15 residues. V was clipped by 5 bases and J by 6 bases; unmatched bases: 5. The CDR3 sequence is CASSRLAGVLNEQFF. CDR3 nucleotides: TGTGCCAGCAGCCGACTAGCGGGAGTACTCAATGAGCAGTTCTTC.

V and J are TRBV5-4 and TRBJ2-1; 9 positions agree with TRBD1. CDR1 is SGHNT and CDR2 is YYREEE in the germline V gene (reference sequence). Trimming removed 0 bases from V and 2 bases from J; junction bases left unmatched: 3. The CDR3 has 16 amino acids. Written as DNA, the CDR3 is TGTGCCAGCAGCTTGGGACAGGGGGGCCCCTACAATGAGCAGTTCTTC. Its protein is CASSLGQGGPYNEQFF.

J is TRBJ1-5 and V is TRBV2; maybe TRBD1 (6 bases). This CDR3 contains 15 residues. Germline V gene sequence: CDR1 SNHLY, CDR2 FYNNEI. Deletions cut 9 bases from V and 2 bases from J, with 17 bases between. CDR3 in amino acids: CASGGYGFGNQPQHF. CDR3 coding DNA: TGTGCCAGTGGGGGCTACGGATTCGGCAATCAGCCCCAGCATTTT.

J is TRBJ1-6 and V is TRBV5-4; D unresolved. The CDR3 spans 15 residues. V lost 0 bases and J 9 bases, leaving 13 bases between the germline ends. Germline V lookup: CDR1 SGHNT, CDR2 YYREEE (reference sequence). The CDR3 loop reads CASSLEPSPPSPLHF. The CDR3 bases are TGTGCCAGCAGCTTGGAACCGAGCCCTCCTTCACCCCTCCACTTT.

This chain connects TRBV7-6 to TRBJ2-2, with a tentative D call TRBD1 (6 bases). The CDR3 loop spans 15 amino acids. Germline V gene lookup returns CDR1 SGHVS and CDR2 FNYEAQ. The V end was cut by 4 bases, the J end by 2 bases, with 11 bases between. The CDR3 region is CASSSLQGNTGELFF. The CDR3 coding sequence is TGTGCCAGCAGCTCTTTACAGGGTAACACCGGGGAGCTGTTTTTT.

The chain combines TRBV5-6 with TRBJ1-1; D gene uncertain. V lost 4 bases, J lost 3 bases, and 28 bases lay in between. Germline CDR1 and CDR2: SGHDT and YYEEEE. This CDR3 is built from 19 residues. CDR3 DNA: TGTGCCAGCAGCCTCCCCGTCCTTGTCGAGCCCTCCGTAGACACTGAAGCTTTCTTT. This codes for CASSLPVLVEPSVDTEAFF.

This sequence joins TRBV29-1 and TRBJ2-7; D may be TRBD2 (5 bases). The CDR3 loop spans 14 amino acids. Germline CDR1 and CDR2: SQVTM and ANQGSEA. V was clipped by 5 bases and J by 0 bases, with 14 bases between them. The CDR3 loop reads CSVRFTRGSYEQYF. The CDR3 nucleotides read TGCAGCGTTCGGTTTACCCGGGGCTCCTACGAGCAGTACTTC.

CDR3 nucleotides: TGTGCCAGCAGCTTGTTTTCAACGCGACAAGTCGCGTATCAGCCCCAGCATTTT. Its translation is CASSLFSTRQVAYQPQHF. The rearrangement links TRBV7-9 to TRBJ1-5; D is unresolved. In germline, CDR1 is SEHNR, CDR2 FQNEAQ (reference sequence). Trimming took 3 bases from V and 5 from J, leaving 23 bases between them. The CDR3 covers 18 residues.

This clone appeared a few times. The chain recombines TRBV28 with TRBJ2-7; tentative D call: TRBD1 (6 bases). The CDR3 totals 11 residues. Germline assignment: CDR1 MDHEN and CDR2 SYDVKM. Trimming cost V 6 bases and J 9 bases, with 12 bases left between them. The CDR3 is CASSLSQGQYF. CDR3 sequence (DNA): TGTGCCAGCAGCCTTTCACAGGGGCAGTACTTC. Based on the CDR3 plus reference TRBV28 and TRBJ2-7, the full variable domain is DVKVTQSSRYLVKRTGEKVFLECVQDMDHENMFWYRQDPGLGLRLIYFSYDVKMKEKGDIPEGYSVSREKKERFSLILESASTNQTSMYLCASSLSQGQYFGPGTRLTVT.

V usage is TRBV5-4 and J usage is TRBJ1-2, with D possibly TRBD1 on 5 matching bases. In germline, CDR1 is SGHNT, CDR2 YYREEE (reference sequence). The CDR3 sequence is 15 residues long. V was cut by 4 bases and J by 2 bases, with 15 bases left in between. CDR3 DNA sequence: TGTGCCAGCAGCCCGCGAGGACAAGAAAACTATGGCTACACCTTC. Protein sequence: CASSPRGQENYGYTF.

This chain connects TRBV11-1 to TRBJ1-5; no firm D call. CDR1 and CDR2 from the germline V gene are SGHAT and FQDESV (reference sequence). The CDR3 loop spans 16 amino acids. V was shortened by 1 base and J by 3 bases, with 13 bases between the two germline ends. The CDR3 DNA follows: TGTGCCAGCAGCTTAGGTCCCCCGGGGTCCAATCAGCCCCAGCATTTT. As protein: CASSLGPPGSNQPQHF.

The chain recombines TRBV28 with TRBJ2-7; tentatively, D is TRBD1 (5 bases). CDR1 and CDR2 from the germline V gene are MDHEN and SYDVKM. The CDR3 sequence is 15 residues long. V lost 6 bases and J 1 base, leaving 16 bases between the germline ends. The CDR3 coding sequence is TGTGCCAGCAGATTAGGGGCAGGGCCATCCTACGAGCAGTACTTC. Protein: CASRLGAGPSYEQYF.

The rearrangement joins TRBV28 to TRBJ2-2, with 9 nucleotides matching TRBD2. Germline loops: CDR1 MDHEN, CDR2 SYDVKM. The junction had 7 bases not matched to a gene; V was cut back by 6 bases and J by 5 bases. This CDR3 has 15 amino acids. CDR3 in amino acids: CASSLSGRKTGELFF. In DNA, the CDR3 is TGTGCCAGCAGCCTTAGCGGGAGAAAAACCGGGGAGCTGTTTTTT.

The rearrangement joins TRBV28 to TRBJ2-7, with 11 bases matching TRBD1. The CDR3 extends over 14 amino acids. Per the germline V gene, CDR1 is MDHEN and CDR2 is SYDVKM. With V trimmed by 7 bases and J by 7 bases, 9 bases remained unmatched. The CDR3 nucleotides are TGTGCCAGCACCGGGGACAGGGGGGAATGGGAGCAGTACTTC. It encodes CASTGDRGEWEQYF.

The CDR3 DNA follows: TGTGCCAGCAGTGTTCCAGGGAAGCCCACCGGGGAGCTGTTTTTT. Translated, it gives CASSVPGKPTGELFF. V usage is TRBV2 and J usage is TRBJ2-2; D possibly corresponds to TRBD1 (5 bases). The CDR3 totals 15 residues. Per germline, CDR1 SNHLY and CDR2 FYNNEI. The V end was cut by 4 bases, the J end by 4 bases, with 13 bases between.

The rearrangement uses TRBV7-3 and TRBJ2-5; TRBD1 agrees at 9 bases. The CDR3 sequence is 15 residues long. Per the germline V gene, CDR1 is SGHTA and CDR2 is FQGTGA. Germline trimming cut 5 bases from V and 2 bases from J; bases unmatched to any gene: 6. CDR3 bases: TGTGCCAGCAGCCCCTACGGGACAGGGCAAGAGACCCAGTACTTC. It codes for CASSPYGTGQETQYF.

The table lists this clone with a few counts. The J gene is TRBJ2-7, the V gene TRBV14; perhaps TRBD1 as D (7 bases). In germline, CDR1 is SGHDN, CDR2 FVKESK. Trimming removed 1 base at V and 4 bases at J, with 14 bases between. The CDR3 consists of 15 residues. The CDR3 loop is CASSQGGDRRYEQYF. In DNA form, the CDR3 reads TGTGCCAGCAGCCAAGGGGGGGACAGAAGATACGAGCAGTACTTC. Complete variable domain (other parts from reference TRBV14 and TRBJ2-7): EAGVTQFPSHSVIEKGQTVTLRCDPISGHDNLYWYRRVMGKEIKFLLHFVKESKQDESGMPNNRFLAERTGGTYSTLKVQPAELEDSGVYFCASSQGGDRRYEQYFGPGTRLTVT.

This chain joins TRBV27 and TRBJ1-6; 8 bases are shared with TRBD1. The CDR3 is 13 residues long. V was clipped by 5 bases and J by 10 bases; unmatched bases: 4. Germline values: CDR1 MNHEY, CDR2 SMNVEV (reference sequence). CDR3: CASSRTGNSPLHF. The CDR3 nucleotides read TGTGCCAGCAGTCGGACAGGGAACTCACCCCTCCACTTT.

The rearrangement links TRBV27 to TRBJ2-7, with TRBD1 matching over 8 bases. From germline, CDR1 is MNHEY and CDR2 SMNVEV (reference sequence). Trimming at V came to 5 bases and at J to 0 bases, leaving 3 bases not matched to a gene. The CDR3 length is 14 residues. Here the CDR3 reads CASSPGQVSYEQYF. DNA of the CDR3: TGTGCCAGCAGTCCGGGACAGGTCTCCTACGAGCAGTACTTC.

The chain couples TRBV28 to TRBJ2-7; 7 bases are a match to TRBD1. V lost 5 bases, J lost 4 bases, and 5 bases stayed unmatched. CDR1 and CDR2 (germline): MDHEN, SYDVKM. The length of the CDR3 is 13 residues. This chain's CDR3 is CASSPTGSYEQYF. CDR3 in DNA: TGTGCCAGCAGTCCGACAGGGAGTTACGAGCAGTACTTC.

This clone was seen a few times. V gene TRBV7-9 combines with J gene TRBJ1-3; D ambiguous. V was clipped by 5 bases and J by 6 bases, with 11 bases between them. CDR3 length: 13 residues. The germline V gene has CDR1 SEHNR and CDR2 FQNEAQ (reference sequence). CDR3: CASSASSVNTIYF. CDR3 coding DNA: TGTGCCAGCAGCGCATCATCGGTAAACACCATATATTTT.